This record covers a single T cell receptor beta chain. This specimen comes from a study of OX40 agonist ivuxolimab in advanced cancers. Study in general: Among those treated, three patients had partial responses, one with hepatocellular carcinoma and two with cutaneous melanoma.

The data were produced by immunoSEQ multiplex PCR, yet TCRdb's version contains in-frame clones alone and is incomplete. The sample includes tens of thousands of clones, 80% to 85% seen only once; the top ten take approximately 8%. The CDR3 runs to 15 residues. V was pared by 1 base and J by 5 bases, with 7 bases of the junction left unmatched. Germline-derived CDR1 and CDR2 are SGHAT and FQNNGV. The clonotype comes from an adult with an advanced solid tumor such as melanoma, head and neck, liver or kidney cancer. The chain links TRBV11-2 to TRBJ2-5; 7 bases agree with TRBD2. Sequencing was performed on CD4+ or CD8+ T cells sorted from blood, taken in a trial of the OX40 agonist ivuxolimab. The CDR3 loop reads CASSLALGGWETQYF. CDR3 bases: TGTGCCAGCAGCTTAGCCCTGGGAGGGTGGGAGACCCAGTACTTC.